Below are 11 T cell receptor beta chains sequenced from a single sample in a study of identifying expanded T cells in peripheral blood. TCRdb keeps only in-frame clones here, not all; method: immunoSEQ multiplex PCR. In the table there are around 100,000 clones, over 75% of which are singletons. The sequenced sample consisted of blood. These receptors came from a person aged 18 to 70 in good health.

The chain links TRBV19 to TRBJ1-1, with 9 bases identical to TRBD1. CDR1 and CDR2 from the germline V gene are LNHDA and SQIVND (reference sequence). Trimming at V came to 4 bases and at J to 6 bases, leaving 15 bases not matched to a gene. The CDR3 sequence is 17 residues long. The CDR3 nucleotides read TGTGCCAGTAGTACCCTACTCTCCGGGACAGGGTCCGCTGAAGCTTTCTTT. This gives the protein CASSTLLSGTGSAEAFF.

This chain's CDR3 is CASSSGRPRNQPQHF. For the CDR3, the DNA is TGTGCCAGTAGCTCGGGACGACCGAGGAATCAGCCCCAGCATTTT. V is TRBV19 and J is TRBJ1-5, with a possible D match to TRBD1 (5 bases). CDR3 length: 15 residues. CDR1 is LNHDA, CDR2 SQIVND, per germline (reference sequence). Trimming stripped 6 bases from V and 4 bases from J, with 16 bases between.

The J gene is TRBJ1-2, the V gene TRBV25-1; D is ambiguous. Between the trimmed V and J ends, which lost 8 bases and 2 bases, there was a span of 24 bases. This CDR3 region has 17 residues. Germline V gene data show CDR1 as MGHDK and CDR2 as SYGVNS. This CDR3 is CASHPGGSHGLNYGYTF. The CDR3 DNA sequence: TGTGCCAGCCACCCAGGTGGCTCCCACGGGCTAAACTATGGCTACACCTTC.

The rearrangement uses TRBV5-4 and TRBJ1-2; 9 nucleotides align to TRBD1. This CDR3 region has 15 residues. Germline values: CDR1 SGHNT, CDR2 YYREEE (reference sequence). Unmatched junction bases numbered 8, after V lost 4 bases and J lost 4 bases. The CDR3 region is CASSTRGQGRYGYTF. The DNA for the CDR3 is TGTGCCAGCAGCACCCGGGGACAGGGTCGCTATGGCTACACCTTC.

This chain links TRBV9 with TRBJ1-2; the match to TRBD1 covers 8 bases. Trimming at V came to 0 bases and at J to 5 bases, leaving 12 bases not matched to a gene. This CDR3 has 17 residues. CDR1 and CDR2 from the germline V gene are SGDLS and YYNGEE. The DNA for the CDR3 is TGTGCCAGCAGCGTAGGCTTTACGGGACAGGAGGAATATGGCTACACCTTC. Translated: CASSVGFTGQEEYGYTF.

V is TRBV19 and J is TRBJ1-1; D remains unclear. V was clipped by 6 bases and J by 3 bases, with 5 bases between them. This CDR3 has 11 residues. The germline V gene encodes CDR1 LNHDA and CDR2 SQIVND (reference sequence). As DNA, the CDR3 is TGTGCCAGTAGACTAGACACTGAAGCTTTCTTT. It yields the protein CASRLDTEAFF. Drawing the rest from reference TRBV19 and TRBJ1-1, the complete variable domain is DGGITQSPKYLFRKEGQNVTLSCEQNLNHDAMYWYRQDPGQGLRLIYYSQIVNDFQKGDIAEGYSVSREKKESFPLTVTSAQKNPTAFYLCASRLDTEAFFGQGTRLTVV.

The V call is TRBV19, the J call TRBJ2-7; 7 bases map to TRBD2. The CDR3 covers 15 residues. Germline CDR1 LNHDA, CDR2 SQIVND (reference sequence). V lost 1 base, J lost 0 bases, and 3 bases stayed unmatched. CDR3 sequence reads: CASSIVSGGSYEQYF. The CDR3 nucleotides are TGTGCCAGTAGTATAGTGTCGGGGGGCTCCTACGAGCAGTACTTC.

The sample holds a few counts of this clone. The chain carries TRBV7-8 and TRBJ1-5; D is unclear. The CDR3 totals 12 residues. Germline CDR1 SGHVS, CDR2 FQNEAQ. The V gene lost 5 bases and the J gene lost 4 bases, with 6 bases spanning the gap. CDR3 sequence: CASSGRNQPQHF. The DNA of the CDR3 is TGTGCCAGCAGCGGCCGAAATCAGCCCCAGCATTTT. Together with reference TRBV7-8 and TRBJ1-5, the CDR3 gives the full variable domain: GAGVSQSPRYKVAKRGQDVALRCDPISGHVSLFWYQQALGQGPEFLTYFQNEAQLDKSGLPSDRFFAERPEGSVSTLKIQRTQQEDSAVYLCASSGRNQPQHFGDGTRLSIL.

A single count supports this clone. The chain has TRBV6-5 and TRBJ2-7; weak D call: TRBD1 (7 bases). CDR1 is MNHEY and CDR2 is SVGAGI in the germline V gene. Trimming shortened V by 2 bases and J by 4 bases, and 15 bases separated the two germline ends. The length of the CDR3 is 15 residues. The CDR3 sequence is CASSYGGQGVYEQYF. The CDR3 DNA sequence: TGTGCCAGCAGTTACGGGGGGCAGGGGGTATACGAGCAGTACTTC.

The genes are TRBV4-2 and TRBJ1-1; D gene unclear. CDR1 and CDR2 (germline): LGHNA, YNFKEQ. Trimming removed 1 base from V and 6 bases from J, with 15 bases in between. This CDR3 spans 15 amino acids. This chain's CDR3 is CASSQVTRRSAEAFF. The CDR3 DNA follows: TGTGCCAGCAGCCAAGTTACTAGGCGGAGTGCTGAAGCTTTCTTT.

This sequence joins TRBV29-1 and TRBJ2-2; 9 bases line up with TRBD2. Losses at the gene ends were 4 bases for V and 1 base for J; bases not matched to a gene: 7. The CDR3 is made up of 16 amino acids. From germline, CDR1 is SQVTM and CDR2 ANQGSEA. The CDR3 loop reads CSVVRRGGQNTGELFF. The CDR3 DNA is TGCAGCGTTGTTAGGCGGGGGGGCCAGAACACCGGGGAGCTGTTTTTT.